The next 5 T cell receptor beta chains were all read from a single sample in a study of vaccination and CD4 T cells after COVID-19 (dated 2022 in TCRdb). Preparation of the library involved PCR. For sequencing, an Illumina iSeq 100 was employed. DNA from cultured CD4+ T cells underwent TCR sequencing with the Oncomine TCR Beta short-read assay at the Johns Hopkins FTIC core. TCRdb ran its own pipeline on the public reads, namely fastp trimming at Q25 and MiXCR clone calling, and kept in-frame beta chains. Each CDR3 protein gets just one entry, which takes the most common genes and DNA from the rows behind it. The sample table contains some 25,000 distinct CDR3 sequences; only one count was recorded for more than 25% of them. The leading ten clones occupy roughly 7.1% of the sample. The time point tag for this specimen amounts to: late sampling 161 to 241 days after vaccination in a few convalescent patients. Read against the paper, the sample's treatment or condition label means: 10-day PBMC culture with coronavirus spike peptide pools or control peptides (ViraFEST assay).

Their recognized antigens are unknown. The sample was CD4+ T cells from blood, cultured in vitro, taken about 7 months after SARS-CoV-2 vaccination. The receptors here all came from a human donor who had recovered from COVID-19.

This clonotype has more than one count but fewer than ten. V is TRBV20-1 and J is TRBJ2-2; 7 nucleotides line up with TRBD2. Germline CDR1 reads DFQATT; CDR2 reads SNEGSKA (reference sequence). After removal of 4 bases from V and 5 bases from J, the junction contained 13 bases not matched to a gene. The CDR3 spans 16 residues. The CDR3 coding sequence is TGCAGTGCTACGAAGCGGGAAAGTTGGGAGACCGGGGAGCTGTTTTTT. It yields the protein CSATKRESWETGELFF.

The sample holds a few counts of this clonotype. This chain connects TRBV6-1 to TRBJ2-3, with 9 bases fitting TRBD1. This CDR3 spans 14 amino acids. Germline CDR1 reads MNHNS; CDR2 reads SASEGT. Trimming at V came to 10 bases and at J to 5 bases, leaving 10 bases not matched to a gene. In DNA form, the CDR3 reads TGTGCCACCCGGGGGACAGGGAGTCGAGATACGCAGTATTTT. It encodes CATRGTGSRDTQYF.

This clonotype was seen a handful of times. This sequence joins TRBV11-3 and TRBJ1-1; D call uncertain. Trimming removed 3 bases from V and 0 bases from J, with 5 bases in between. The CDR3 loop spans 13 amino acids. Per germline, CDR1 SGHNT and CDR2 YENEEA. The chain's CDR3 is CASSLRVNTEAFF. For the CDR3, the DNA is TGTGCCAGCAGCTTGAGAGTGAACACTGAAGCTTTCTTT.

This clonotype was picked up a small number of times. The chain uses TRBV28 and TRBJ1-2; TRBD1 matches at 9 bases. The CDR3 has 13 residues. CDR1 is MDHEN, CDR2 SYDVKM, per germline. Trimming removed 2 bases from V and 7 bases from J; junction bases left unmatched: 2. This CDR3 is CASSLGQGLGYTF. The CDR3, as DNA: TGTGCCAGCAGTTTAGGACAGGGGCTTGGCTACACCTTC.

The chain has TRBV5-5 and TRBJ1-2; D unresolved. The germline V gene has CDR1 SGHKS and CDR2 YYEKEE (reference sequence). Trimming removed 2 bases from V and 8 bases from J, with 13 bases in between. The CDR3 covers 13 residues. The CDR3 loop is CASSFITFEGYTF. CDR3 nucleotides: TGTGCCAGCAGCTTCATCACCTTCGAAGGCTACACCTTC.